The rows below give T cell receptor beta chains drawn from one sample of a study of molecular identifiers for immune sequencing clone quantification. TCRdb reprocessed the PCR reads via MiXCR and lists one record per CDR3 protein. This sample carries about 65,000 distinct CDR3 sequences, around 18% of them seen once, and the ten largest clones take roughly 1.5%. The sequenced sample was naive CD8+ T cells from blood, with Jurkat cell RNA spiked in. Receptors originate from a human donor in good health. Some libraries in this study had Jurkat cell RNA spiked in. CDR3s include the opening cysteine and the closing phenylalanine or tryptophan. Each record gives: D gene, J gene, clone size, V gene, CDR3 DNA, CDR3 protein. A D gene is named only where the DNA matches it firmly. Expanded clones are given a class, and other clones once, few, many or no size at all.

d_gene: NA; j_gene: TRBJ2-4; abundance: many; v_gene: TRBV19; CDR3nt: TGTGCCAAGATATCAGGAGCCAAAAACATTCAGTACTTC; CDR3aa: CAKISGAKNIQYF
d_gene: TRBD1; j_gene: TRBJ2-7; abundance: few; v_gene: TRBV7-2; CDR3nt: TGTGCCAGCAGAGAGGGGGCCTCCTACGAGCAGTACTTC; CDR3aa: CASREGASYEQYF
d_gene: NA; j_gene: TRBJ1-1; abundance: few; v_gene: TRBV15; CDR3nt: TGTGCCACCAGCAAAGACAGTATGAACACTGAAGCTTTCTTT; CDR3aa: CATSKDSMNTEAFF
d_gene: TRBD1; j_gene: TRBJ2-5; abundance: NA; v_gene: TRBV6-1; CDR3nt: TGTGCCAGCAACGAGGGGGCTCAAGAGACCCAGTACTTC; CDR3aa: CASNEGAQETQYF
d_gene: NA; j_gene: TRBJ2-5; abundance: many; v_gene: TRBV7-2; CDR3nt: TGTGCCAGCAGCTTAACCGAAAGCGGTCCCCAAGAGACCCAGTACTTC; CDR3aa: CASSLTESGPQETQYF
d_gene: NA; j_gene: TRBJ2-3; abundance: many; v_gene: TRBV7-9; CDR3nt: TGTGCCAGCAGCTTCGCACAGGGCACAGATACGCAGTATTTT; CDR3aa: CASSFAQGTDTQYF
d_gene: TRBD1; j_gene: TRBJ1-5; abundance: few; v_gene: TRBV19; CDR3nt: TGTGCCAGTAGGGAAGACAGGGAAGGCAATCAGCCCCAGCATTTT; CDR3aa: CASREDREGNQPQHF
d_gene: NA; j_gene: TRBJ2-1; abundance: few; v_gene: TRBV9; CDR3nt: TGTGCCAGCAGCCCCAACCGGGACCACTCCTACAATGAGCAGTTCTTC; CDR3aa: CASSPNRDHSYNEQFF
d_gene: NA; j_gene: TRBJ2-3; abundance: many; v_gene: TRBV5-1; CDR3nt: TGCGCCAGCAGCTTTTCTGGAGATACGCAGTATTTT; CDR3aa: CASSFSGDTQYF
d_gene: NA; j_gene: TRBJ2-7; abundance: many; v_gene: TRBV7-9; CDR3nt: TGTGCCAGCAGCCGAAGGGCCGAGGGGGAGCAGTACTTC; CDR3aa: CASSRRAEGEQYF
d_gene: NA; j_gene: TRBJ1-1; abundance: many; v_gene: TRBV6-5; CDR3nt: TGTGCCAGCAGTTACTCGGCAGACACTGAAGCTTTCTTT; CDR3aa: CASSYSADTEAFF
d_gene: NA; j_gene: TRBJ1-2; abundance: many; v_gene: TRBV14; CDR3nt: TGTGCCAGCAGCCAAGATCCGGGTTTGAGCTATGGCTACACCTTC; CDR3aa: CASSQDPGLSYGYTF
d_gene: NA; j_gene: TRBJ2-1; abundance: NA; v_gene: TRBV6-4; CDR3nt: TGTGCCAGCAGTGACTCGAACCGAAATGAGCAGTTCTTC; CDR3aa: CASSDSNRNEQFF
d_gene: TRBD1; j_gene: TRBJ2-7; abundance: many; v_gene: TRBV27; CDR3nt: TGTGCCAGCAGTTTATCGAGACCGGGACAGGGGGCGTACGAGCAGTACTTC; CDR3aa: CASSLSRPGQGAYEQYF
d_gene: NA; j_gene: TRBJ2-1; abundance: few; v_gene: TRBV14; CDR3nt: TGTGCCAGCAGCCAAAGTCTAGTCTCCTACAATGAGCAGTTCTTC; CDR3aa: CASSQSLVSYNEQFF
d_gene: NA; j_gene: TRBJ1-4; abundance: many; v_gene: TRBV13; CDR3nt: TGTGCCAGCAGCTTATTGCTTGCTAATGAAAAACTGTTTTTT; CDR3aa: CASSLLLANEKLFF
d_gene: NA; j_gene: TRBJ2-2; abundance: many; v_gene: TRBV15; CDR3nt: TGTGCCACCAGCACAACCGAAAGAAACACCGGGGAGCTGTTTTTT; CDR3aa: CATSTTERNTGELFF
d_gene: NA; j_gene: TRBJ2-5; abundance: many; v_gene: TRBV14; CDR3nt: TGTGCCAGCAGCCCTACAGGTGGAGGGACCCAGTACTTC; CDR3aa: CASSPTGGGTQYF
d_gene: NA; j_gene: TRBJ2-1; abundance: many; v_gene: TRBV6-8; CDR3nt: TGTGCCAGCAGTTACGCCCACGGGGCTCCGTTCTTC; CDR3aa: CASSYAHGAPFF
d_gene: NA; j_gene: TRBJ2-1; abundance: many; v_gene: TRBV7-8; CDR3nt: TGTGCCAGCAGCCCGCACAATGAGCAGTTCTTC; CDR3aa: CASSPHNEQFF
d_gene: NA; j_gene: TRBJ1-5; abundance: NA; v_gene: TRBV25-1; CDR3nt: TGTGCCAGCAGTGAGAATGGGGGGGGCAATCAGCCCCAGCATTTT; CDR3aa: CASSENGGGNQPQHF
d_gene: TRBD2; j_gene: TRBJ2-1; abundance: NA; v_gene: TRBV28; CDR3nt: TGTGCCAGCAGTTACCTAGCGGGAGTTCAGAATGAGCAGTTCTTC; CDR3aa: CASSYLAGVQNEQFF
d_gene: NA; j_gene: TRBJ1-1; abundance: many; v_gene: TRBV7-9; CDR3nt: TGTGCCAGCAGGAGTGGTGGCGGGCGGCTAGAAGCTTTCTTT; CDR3aa: CASRSGGGRLEAFF
d_gene: NA; j_gene: TRBJ1-4; abundance: many; v_gene: TRBV7-9; CDR3nt: TGTGCCAGCAGCTTTACCGGAGGTGGTGAAAAACTGTTTTTT; CDR3aa: CASSFTGGGEKLFF
d_gene: TRBD1; j_gene: TRBJ2-3; abundance: NA; v_gene: TRBV20-1; CDR3nt: TGCAGTGCTAGAGCCCATACAGGGGCAGGTACGCAGTATTTT; CDR3aa: CSARAHTGAGTQYF
d_gene: NA; j_gene: TRBJ1-1; abundance: many; v_gene: TRBV27; CDR3nt: TGTGCCAGCAGTCTTATGATGGGGGAGGGTGAAGCTTTCTTT; CDR3aa: CASSLMMGEGEAFF
d_gene: NA; j_gene: TRBJ2-7; abundance: many; v_gene: TRBV20-1; CDR3nt: TGCAGCGTCGTTACGGACAGATCCTACGAGCAGTACTTC; CDR3aa: CSVVTDRSYEQYF
d_gene: TRBD2; j_gene: TRBJ2-7; abundance: many; v_gene: TRBV6-6; CDR3nt: TGTGCCAGCAGTTACGCGGGAGGGCCGGGGGAGCAGTACTTC; CDR3aa: CASSYAGGPGEQYF
d_gene: TRBD1; j_gene: TRBJ2-3; abundance: many; v_gene: TRBV5-5; CDR3nt: TGTGCCAGCAGCTGGGACAGCCCGGTCGATACGCAGTATTTT; CDR3aa: CASSWDSPVDTQYF
d_gene: NA; j_gene: TRBJ1-5; abundance: many; v_gene: TRBV4-2; CDR3nt: TGTGCCAGCAGCCCATCCGGCGGCCTGGACGGGTCCAATCAGCCCCAGCATTTT; CDR3aa: CASSPSGGLDGSNQPQHF
d_gene: NA; j_gene: TRBJ2-1; abundance: many; v_gene: TRBV25-1; CDR3nt: TGTGCCAGCAGTTCGGATGAGCAGTTCTTC; CDR3aa: CASSSDEQFF
d_gene: NA; j_gene: TRBJ2-5; abundance: many; v_gene: TRBV24-1; CDR3nt: TGTGCCACCAGTGATTTCCAAGAGACCCAGTACTTC; CDR3aa: CATSDFQETQYF
d_gene: TRBD2; j_gene: TRBJ2-3; abundance: many; v_gene: TRBV7-9; CDR3nt: TGTGCCAGCAGCGGGATCCGCGGGGAGCGGGATTTTGATACGCAGTATTTT; CDR3aa: CASSGIRGERDFDTQYF
d_gene: TRBD2; j_gene: TRBJ2-1; abundance: NA; v_gene: TRBV27; CDR3nt: TGTGCCAGCAGTATAACAAGCGGGGTATACAATGAGCAGTTCTTC; CDR3aa: CASSITSGVYNEQFF
d_gene: NA; j_gene: TRBJ2-7; abundance: many; v_gene: TRBV19; CDR3nt: TGTGCCAGTAGTATAGATTTGAACAGGGCCTACGAGCAGTACTTC; CDR3aa: CASSIDLNRAYEQYF
d_gene: TRBD2; j_gene: TRBJ2-2; abundance: NA; v_gene: TRBV20-1; CDR3nt: TGCAGTGCTAGGGAGCGGGGGTACACCGGGGAGCTGTTTTTC; CDR3aa: CSARERGYTGELFF
d_gene: NA; j_gene: TRBJ1-5; abundance: many; v_gene: TRBV28; CDR3nt: TGTGCCAGCAGTTTTCGCGGCATTGGCAATCAGCCCCAGCATTTT; CDR3aa: CASSFRGIGNQPQHF
d_gene: NA; j_gene: TRBJ2-7; abundance: many; v_gene: TRBV5-5; CDR3nt: TGTGCCAGCAGCTACTCAGGGGTCGAGCAGTACTTC; CDR3aa: CASSYSGVEQYF
d_gene: NA; j_gene: TRBJ2-7; abundance: many; v_gene: TRBV14; CDR3nt: TGTGCCAGCAGCCATCCCACGGGGGCACCCACCTACGAGCAGTACTTC; CDR3aa: CASSHPTGAPTYEQYF
d_gene: NA; j_gene: TRBJ2-1; abundance: many; v_gene: TRBV6-2/TRBV6-3; CDR3nt: TGTGCCAGCAGTGACTCGGGCTACAATGAGCAGTTCTTC; CDR3aa: CASSDSGYNEQFF
d_gene: NA; j_gene: TRBJ2-5; abundance: NA; v_gene: TRBV20-1; CDR3nt: TGCAGTGCTAACCCGGTAGACCCTCTATTCGTTCGTGGCCAAGAGACCCAGTACTTC; CDR3aa: CSANPVDPLFVRGQETQYF
d_gene: NA; j_gene: TRBJ2-5; abundance: many; v_gene: TRBV20-1; CDR3nt: TGCAGTGCTAGAGATCCTGGGCAGCAAGAGACCCAGTACTTC; CDR3aa: CSARDPGQQETQYF
d_gene: TRBD2; j_gene: TRBJ2-1; abundance: few; v_gene: TRBV7-6; CDR3nt: TGTGCCAGCAGCTCAATCACAGGGACGGGACTAGCGGGACGACGGGATGAGCAGTTCTTC; CDR3aa: CASSSITGTGLAGRRDEQFF